The clone carrying this T cell receptor beta chain was observed a single time. The antigen is undetermined. Using immunoSEQ multiplex PCR, the repertoire was profiled, and TCRdb retains in-frame clones only, with some absent. The sample has 30,000 to 40,000 clones, about 82% seen once. Time point specified: pretreatment peripheral blood. Patients had urothelial carcinoma that was locally advanced or metastatic. This CDR3 has 15 residues. The ends lost 3 bases at V and 9 bases at J; junction bases unmatched: 9. CDR1 and CDR2 from the germline V gene are SGDLS and YYNGEE. The sample comes from a study of PD-L1 blockade in urothelial cancer. Study context: Between 0 and 3 prior chemotherapy regimens had been given to patients. Blood samples had a median of around 140,000 T cells, just under 85,000 unique TCRs, and clonality 0.075 to 0.095. The study's findings and limits: Where pretreatment blood TCR clonality fell below the median, better survival was predicted.

This chain uses TRBV9 with TRBJ1-1, with 12 bases lining up with TRBD1. The starting material was PBMCs, obtained around atezolizumab (anti-PD-L1) treatment. The origin of this receptor is a man older than 75 with urothelial cancer. The CDR3 DNA follows: TGTGCCAGCAGCGCCTCCGGGACAGGGGGCAATAAAGCTTTCTTT. Its protein is CASSASGTGGNKAFF.